This TCR beta chain was observed in a study of T-cell reconstitution after alpha-beta-depleted transplantation in children. Whole-study results and caveats: Some patients owed their high day-60 TCRbeta diversity to surviving recipient T cells and thymic progenitors. Reportedly, only several hundred clones from non-depleted graft cells drove alpha-beta T-cell counts at about two months. It was newly produced T cells that mostly accounted for T-cell counts and diversity one year after transplant.

V lost 3 bases and J lost 5, with 16 bases in between. Germline-derived CDR1 and CDR2 are DFQATT and SNEGSKA (reference sequence). The CDR3 is 15 residues long. Unique molecular identifiers featured in how the TCRbeta library was prepared. TCRdb reprocessed the PCR reads via MiXCR and lists one record per CDR3 protein. The sample lists some 200,000 distinct CDR3 sequences; approximately 8.4% were seen once. This clonotype was detected ten times or more. The antigen is unknown. This chain uses TRBV20-1 with TRBJ2-2; D is perhaps TRBD1 (5 bases). The origin of this receptor is a male patient aged 2 to 10 who had a stem cell transplant for acute myeloid leukemia, so the T cells may come from the graft donor. This material consisted of PBMCs, mostly from graft donor cells, taken 360 days after TCRalphabeta/CD19-depleted stem cell transplant. The CDR3 nucleotides are TGCAGTGCTAGTAATCAGGGTCCAGCGACCGGGGAGCTGTTTTTT. This translates into CSASNQGPATGELFF.